Listed here are 8 T cell receptor beta chains from one sample, sequenced in a study of human T cells and chemical hapten exposure. Time point denoted: patch test 1, 2 weeks after DPC sensitization. Treatment specified: therapeutic diphenylcyclopropenone sensitization with weekly scalp DPC. TCRdb processed the RACE reads anew with MiXCR; each CDR3 protein has one entry. In the table there are more than 65,000 distinct CDR3 sequences, about 6.8% of which are singletons. This specimen consisted of whole blood, obtained in connection with sensitization to the hapten diphenylcyclopropenone (DPC). These receptors all stem from a woman in her 30s with alopecia areata. Some clones in this sample may be carry-over from other donors' samples.

In this sample, this clonotype turned up a few times. This sequence joins TRBV7-9 and TRBJ1-2; 11 bases fit TRBD1. CDR1 is SEHNR and CDR2 is FQNEAQ in the germline V gene (reference sequence). The CDR3 totals 12 residues. V shed 4 bases, J shed 14 bases, and the junction held 6 bases outside the gene matches. The CDR3 DNA reads as TGTGCCAGCAGCTCACGGGGACAGGGGGGAACCTTC. Residues: CASSSRGQGGTF.

This clonotype was seen a few times. The rearrangement joins TRBV7-2 to TRBJ1-3; D might be TRBD1 (5 bases). This CDR3 is 16 amino acids long. Per the germline V gene, CDR1 is SGHTA and CDR2 is FQGNSA. The V end was cut by 4 bases, the J end by 0 bases, with 13 bases between. DNA of the CDR3: TGTGCCAGCAGCTCTAACAGGCCGAGCTCTGGAAACACCATATATTTT. This codes for CASSSNRPSSGNTIYF.

This clonotype was observed many times. V gene TRBV6-1 combines with J gene TRBJ2-4; D is undetermined. CDR1 is MNHNS, CDR2 SASEGT, per germline. The CDR3 has 10 residues. Trimming cost V 3 bases and J 13 bases, with 7 bases left between them. This chain's CDR3 is CASSDSVQYF. The CDR3, as DNA: TGTGCCAGCAGTGATTCAGTGCAGTACTTC.

This clonotype was seen many times. The chain links TRBV6-5 to TRBJ1-4, with D possibly TRBD1 on 6 matching bases. The V end lost 4 bases, the J end lost 4 bases, and 16 bases lay between the germline ends. This CDR3 region has 16 residues. Looked up from germline, CDR1 is MNHEY and CDR2 is SVGAGI. This CDR3 reads CASSSFPGDSNEKLFF. The CDR3, as DNA: TGTGCCAGCAGTTCATTCCCAGGGGATAGTAATGAAAAACTGTTTTTT.

This clonotype was observed many times. The chain joins TRBV7-3 to TRBJ2-2, with D uncertain. CDR1 is SGHTA and CDR2 is FQGTGA in the germline V gene. The germline V and J ends were trimmed by 5 bases and 6 bases, with 13 bases remaining between them. The CDR3 is made up of 14 amino acids. The CDR3: CASSPRISPGELFF. For the CDR3, the DNA is TGTGCCAGCAGCCCTCGCATTTCGCCCGGGGAGCTGTTTTTT.

This clonotype was counted many times. The V and J genes are TRBV7-2 and TRBJ2-3, with 8 bases matching TRBD1. CDR3 length: 16 amino acids. V shed 2 bases and J 3 bases; nucleotides not matched to a gene: 7. Germline V lookup: CDR1 SGHTA, CDR2 FQGNSA. CDR3 sequence (DNA): TGTGCCAGCAGCTTACTGAGGGACAGGAGGACAGATACGCAGTATTTT. Its translation: CASSLLRDRRTDTQYF. The full variable domain, in which reference TRBV7-2 and TRBJ2-3 provide the parts outside the CDR3, is GAGVSQSPSNKVTEKGKDVELRCDPISGHTALYWYRQSLGQGLEFLIYFQGNSAPDKSGLPSDRFSAERTGGSVSTLTIQRTQQEDSAVYLCASSLLRDRRTDTQYFGPGTRLTVL.

The sample holds many counts of this clonotype. This chain uses TRBV20-1 with TRBJ1-2, with no clear D. CDR3 length: 15 residues. V dropped 0 bases and J dropped 3 bases, with 14 bases sitting between them. Germline loops: CDR1 DFQATT, CDR2 SNEGSKA (reference sequence). The CDR3 DNA follows: TGCAGTGCTAGAGATCAGATGCGGTTTGACTATGGCTACACCTTC. The encoded protein is CSARDQMRFDYGYTF.

This clonotype was counted ten times or more. The rearrangement links TRBV12-3 or TRBV12-4 to TRBJ1-4; possible D gene TRBD1, 5 bases. The CDR3 is made up of 14 amino acids. With 3 bases removed from V and 7 bases from J, the gap between germline ends came to 12 bases. Here the CDR3 reads CASSFGGDREKLFF. The CDR3 nucleotides read TGTGCCAGCAGTTTTGGGGGGGATCGTGAAAAACTGTTTTTT.